This passage covers 22 T cell receptor beta chains from one sample sequenced in a study of type 1 and type 2 diabetes patients. Amplification started from genomic DNA. A primer set of 30 forward and 13 reverse primers amplified the CDR3. Via MiXCR, TCRdb re-called the multiplex PCR reads, giving one row per CDR3 protein. The table includes under 300,000 distinct CDR3 sequences, around 47% detected once. Sequencing was carried out using peripheral blood mononuclear cells (PBMCs). The receptors were sampled from a man aged 18 to 29 with type 2 diabetes.

Notes on this clonotype: A much larger clone sits a single nucleotide away, making a read error possible. This sequence joins TRBV15 and TRBJ1-1; no definite D call. The CDR3 totals 14 residues. CDR1 is LNHNV, CDR2 YYDKDF, per germline (reference sequence). V gave up 3 bases and J gave up 4 bases, with 12 bases separating them. The CDR3 protein is CATSRPILSTEAFF. DNA for the CDR3: TGTGCCACCAGCAGGCCCATCCTGAGCACTGAAGCTTTCTTT.

The gene calls are TRBV24-1 and TRBJ1-2, with D maybe TRBD1 (5 bases). CDR3 length: 15 residues. V was shortened by 8 bases and J by 6 bases, with 21 bases between the two germline ends. Germline lookup yields CDR1 KGHDR and CDR2 SFDVKD. DNA for the CDR3: TGTGCCACCATCACCTGGGGTGCGGACATCCATGGCTACACCTTC. Translation gives CATITWGADIHGYTF.

The chain couples TRBV6-5 to TRBJ2-7, with a tentative D call TRBD1 (6 bases). In germline, CDR1 is MNHEY, CDR2 SVGAGI. This CDR3 has 15 residues. V shed 6 bases and J shed 3 bases, with 18 bases lying between them. CDR3 in DNA: TGTGCCAGCAGCCCTCCGGGACACGGCCTCTACGAGCAGTACTTC. Its protein product is CASSPPGHGLYEQYF.

The V and J genes are TRBV19 and TRBJ2-2; 7 positions agree with TRBD1. Germline V gene sequence: CDR1 LNHDA, CDR2 SQIVND (reference sequence). This CDR3 contains 13 residues. Trimming cost V 9 bases and J 6 bases; bases outside gene matches: 7. For the CDR3, the DNA is TGTGCCAGCGGGACAGTAGGCGCCGGGGAGCTGTTTTTT. Its translation: CASGTVGAGELFF.

V and J are TRBV20-1 and TRBJ1-2, with D maybe TRBD1 (5 bases). Germline CDR1 and CDR2: DFQATT and SNEGSKA (reference sequence). V was shortened by 0 bases and J by 5 bases, with 10 bases between the two germline ends. This CDR3 is built from 13 residues. CDR3 in DNA: TGCAGTGCTAGAGATTGGGAGGGGTATGGCTACACCTTC. This translates into CSARDWEGYGYTF.

The CDR3 DNA reads as TGTGCCAGCAGCTTACCGGGAAAAAGCTACAATGAGCAGTTCTTC. Translating gives CASSLPGKSYNEQFF. This sequence joins TRBV5-6 and TRBJ2-1; possibly TRBD2 for D (5 bases). Trimming removed 2 bases at V and 3 bases at J, with 12 bases between. CDR1 and CDR2 (germline): SGHDT, YYEEEE. There are 15 residues in the CDR3.

About this clonotype itself: The germline gene is not matched at one end of the junction; a read error may be the cause. CDR3 bases: TGTGCCAGCAGCGAAGCAGAAGAGACCCAGTACTTC. Its protein is CASSEAEETQYF. The rearrangement joins TRBV2 to TRBJ2-5; no definite D call. The CDR3 has 12 residues. CDR1 is SNHLY, CDR2 FYNNEI, per germline.

This clonotype has a handful of counts. J is TRBJ1-1 and V is TRBV19; no definite D call. CDR1 and CDR2 (germline): LNHDA, SQIVND (reference sequence). V lost 7 bases and J 3 bases, leaving 12 bases between the germline ends. This CDR3 region has 13 residues. CDR3 amino acids: CASKPQWYTEAFF. CDR3 DNA sequence: TGTGCCAGTAAGCCCCAGTGGTACACTGAAGCTTTCTTT.

At least ten counts were recorded for this clonotype. The CDR3 nucleotides are TGTGCCAGTAGTATAGGGGGCATGTGGACTGAAGCTTTCTTT. Protein sequence: CASSIGGMWTEAFF. V usage is TRBV19 and J usage is TRBJ1-1; the D gene is possibly TRBD1 (5 bases). Trimming left V 1 base short and J 5 bases short, with 11 bases between. The CDR3 has 14 residues. The germline V gene has CDR1 LNHDA and CDR2 SQIVND (reference sequence).

This clonotype was seen only a few times. The chain joins TRBV27 to TRBJ2-7; the D gene is possibly TRBD2 (5 bases). Germline V gene data show CDR1 as MNHEY and CDR2 as SMNVEV (reference sequence). The CDR3 runs to 16 residues. The V end was cut by 6 bases, the J end by 3 bases, with 21 bases between. The CDR3: CASRERAASRNYEQYF. The CDR3 DNA follows: TGTGCCAGCAGGGAGAGGGCAGCCTCACGCAACTACGAGCAGTACTTC.

Comment on this clonotype: Because the CDR3 is missing its conserved closing phenylalanine or tryptophan, this is likely a read error. The rearrangement links TRBV27 to TRBJ1-6, with 8 bases aligning to TRBD1. Germline V CDR1 and CDR2: MNHEY, SMNVEV (reference sequence). The CDR3 has 15 amino acids. J gave up 9 bases and V 2 bases, and 6 bases lay outside the gene matches. This CDR3 is CASSLSAGGSSPLHS. CDR3 sequence (DNA): TGTGCCAGCAGTTTAAGTGCAGGGGGCAGTTCACCCCTCCACTCT.

This chain joins TRBV7-9 and TRBJ2-3; D remains ambiguous. This CDR3 has 13 residues. Germline CDR1 reads SEHNR; CDR2 reads FQNEAQ (reference sequence). Trimming removed 5 bases from V and 7 bases from J, with 13 bases in between. Here the CDR3 reads CASSRRDGNTQYF. CDR3 nucleotides: TGTGCCAGCAGCCGACGTGATGGGAATACGCAGTATTTT.

Only a few counts were recorded for this clonotype. The rearrangement links TRBV12-3 or TRBV12-4 to TRBJ2-7; D possibly uses TRBD1 or TRBD2 (6 bases each). The CDR3 is 13 amino acids. The V end lost 3 bases, the J end lost 3 bases, and 9 bases lay between the germline ends. The CDR3 nucleotides are TGTGCCAGCAGTTTTGAGGGGGGCTACGAGCAGTACTTC. Encoded protein: CASSFEGGYEQYF.

This clonotype has only a few counts. J is TRBJ2-1 and V is TRBV10-1; either TRBD1 or TRBD2 may supply D (5 bases each). CDR1 and CDR2 from the germline V gene are WNHNN and SYGVQD (reference sequence). Trimming took 0 bases from V and 6 from J, leaving 12 bases between them. The CDR3 loop spans 15 amino acids. CDR3 bases: TGCGCCAGCAGTGAGTCGGATTACGGGACCAATGAGCAGTTCTTC. It yields the protein CASSESDYGTNEQFF.

The CDR3 region is CASSLAVTREQFF. The DNA for the CDR3 is TGTGCCAGCAGCTTAGCTGTGACTAGAGAGCAGTTCTTC. This chain joins TRBV7-7 and TRBJ2-1, with TRBD2 as a possible D gene (6 bases). CDR1 and CDR2 from the germline V gene are SSHAT and FNYEAQ (reference sequence). The germline V and J ends were trimmed by 0 bases and 10 bases, with 10 bases remaining between them. The CDR3 runs 13 residues.

The chain combines TRBV19 with TRBJ1-5, with 7 bases lining up with TRBD1. CDR3 length: 15 residues. CDR1 and CDR2 from the germline V gene are LNHDA and SQIVND (reference sequence). Unmatched junction bases numbered 11, after V lost 9 bases and J lost 3 bases. This CDR3 reads CASPAEGANNQPQHF. The DNA for the CDR3 is TGTGCCAGCCCGGCGGAGGGGGCCAACAATCAGCCCCAGCATTTT.

This rearrangement joins TRBV2 to TRBJ2-7, with no clear D. The V and J ends lost 7 bases and 10 bases respectively, with 20 bases between them. CDR3 size: 13 residues. Germline CDR1 and CDR2: SNHLY and FYNNEI. The CDR3 DNA is TGTGCCAGCACCGGTGAATCCGGACGAGGACAGTACTTC. This sequence encodes CASTGESGRGQYF.

This clonotype occurred many times. This chain connects TRBV2 to TRBJ1-2, with no clear D. V shed 7 bases and J shed 8 bases, with 20 bases lying between them. This CDR3 region has 14 residues. Looked up from germline, CDR1 is SNHLY and CDR2 is FYNNEI. For the CDR3, the DNA is TGTGCCAGCAACCAAGAATTAGTGTTATCGGGCTACACCTTC. Encoded protein: CASNQELVLSGYTF.

The J gene is TRBJ1-4, the V gene TRBV30; maybe TRBD1 (6 bases). V was trimmed by 5 bases and J by 3 bases, leaving 10 bases between them. The germline CDR1 and CDR2 sequences are GTSNPN and SVGIG (reference sequence). The CDR3 spans 13 residues. The CDR3 sequence is CAWSTGPNEKLFF. CDR3 sequence (DNA): TGTGCCTGGTCCACAGGGCCTAATGAAAAACTGTTTTTT.

This clonotype was detected many times. The V call is TRBV27, the J call TRBJ2-2, with D uncertain. Germline CDR1 and CDR2: MNHEY and SMNVEV (reference sequence). V was shortened by 6 bases and J by 2 bases, with 4 bases between the two germline ends. The CDR3 covers 12 residues. CDR3 in DNA: TGTGCCAGCAGCCGTAACACCGGGGAGCTGTTTTTT. Its translation: CASSRNTGELFF.

CDR3 DNA sequence: TGCGCCAGCAGCCAAGCAGCGGAGCATAACTATGGCTACACCTTC. Protein product: CASSQAAEHNYGYTF. The chain uses TRBV4-1 and TRBJ1-2; no clear D. The germline V gene has CDR1 MGHRA and CDR2 YSYEKL. This CDR3 is built from 15 residues. V was clipped by 1 base and J by 1 base, with 10 bases between them.

The gene calls are TRBV20-1 and TRBJ2-3, with D perhaps matching TRBD1 (5 bases). V was trimmed by 6 bases and J by 2 bases, leaving 9 bases between them. The CDR3 runs to 12 residues. CDR1 and CDR2 (germline): DFQATT, SNEGSKA (reference sequence). The CDR3 spells CSAQGTTDTQYF. DNA of the CDR3: TGCAGTGCGCAGGGTACCACAGATACGCAGTATTTT.